This T cell receptor (beta chain) was observed in a study of blood T cell repertoires in COVID-19. The overall study: Acute and convalescent COVID-19 samples came from the United States, Italy and Spain. Nucleic acid was either cDNA or gDNA, and it came from T cells, B-cell-depleted T cells, or PBMCs.

The sample holds one count of this clone. The authors' processing: Amplifying reference gene primers gave estimates of nucleated cell counts. Data came from immunoSEQ multiplex PCR; TCRdb stores just in-frame clones and leaves some out. D and trimming were read from the DNA, whereas the V and J calls and clone size are those reported in that table. The repertoire consists of approximately 260,000 clones, with roughly 90% occurring once and the leading ten covering around 6%. Germline values: CDR1 MNHEY, CDR2 SMNVEV (reference sequence). The CDR3 extends over 13 amino acids. Between the trimmed V and J ends, which lost 0 bases and 3 bases, there was a span of 6 bases.

The chain carries TRBV27 and TRBJ2-7; no reliable D call. Material: PBMCs or T cells enriched from blood (not recorded which). The origin of this receptor is a woman in her thirties with acute COVID-19. CDR3 residues: CASSLSISYEQYF. CDR3 DNA: TGTGCCAGCAGTTTATCAATTAGCTACGAGCAGTACTTC.